The present TCR beta chain was sequenced within a study of identifying expanded T cells in peripheral blood. Concerning this clone itself: What it binds is unknown.

Findings of the study overall: Differentially abundant clones: roughly 1.2 between replicates, about 17 at 2 to 3 weeks, approximately 18 at four.

CDR3 length: 19 residues. TCRdb's copy holds only in-frame clones and misses some; the assay was immunoSEQ multiplex PCR. The sample has approximately 100,000 clones, around 85% seen once. The sequenced material came from blood. The chain combines TRBV7-5 with TRBJ1-5; the D segment call TRBD1 is taken from the table without a DNA check. TRBV7-5 is described as a pseudogene. This sequence was found in a person aged 18 to 75 in good health. CDR3: CARSLTYPRGQGFCQPQHF. Here the CDR3 DNA reads TGTGCCAGAAGCTTAACGTACCCAAGGGGGCAGGGTTTTTGTCAGCCCCAGCATTTT.